The entry below describes one T cell receptor (beta chain). Other nucleotide sequences from this sample produce the same CDR3. The data are from a study of blood T cell repertoires in COVID-19. Repertoires were generated with immunoSEQ multiplex PCR, while TCRdb's copy carries only in-frame clones and drops some. This sample has 400,000 to 450,000 clones, with over 85% found just once. CDR1 and CDR2 from the germline V gene are SGHVS and FQNEAQ. The CDR3 runs to 14 residues. Trimming pared 0 bases from V and 1 base from J, leaving 5 bases between. The specimen sequenced was peripheral blood. This chain joins TRBV7-8 and TRBJ2-3, with D unresolved. The sequence derives from a man between 18 and 35 years old with COVID-19, enrolled during active disease. CDR3 DNA: TGTGCCAGCAGCTTAGCGGGCCGCACAGATACGCAGTATTTT. As protein: CASSLAGRTDTQYF.